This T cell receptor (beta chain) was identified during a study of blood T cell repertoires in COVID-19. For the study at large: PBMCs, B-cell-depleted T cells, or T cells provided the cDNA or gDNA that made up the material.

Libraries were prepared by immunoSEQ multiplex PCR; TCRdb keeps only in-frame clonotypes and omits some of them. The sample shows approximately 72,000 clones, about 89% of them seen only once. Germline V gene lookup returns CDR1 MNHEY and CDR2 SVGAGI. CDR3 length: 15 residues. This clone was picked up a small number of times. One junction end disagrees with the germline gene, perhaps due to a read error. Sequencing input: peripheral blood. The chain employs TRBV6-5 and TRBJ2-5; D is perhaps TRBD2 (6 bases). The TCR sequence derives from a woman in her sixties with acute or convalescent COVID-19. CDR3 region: CASSYSVDYQGTQYF. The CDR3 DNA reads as TGTGCCAGCAGTTACTCGGTGGACTACCAAGGGACCCAGTACTTC.